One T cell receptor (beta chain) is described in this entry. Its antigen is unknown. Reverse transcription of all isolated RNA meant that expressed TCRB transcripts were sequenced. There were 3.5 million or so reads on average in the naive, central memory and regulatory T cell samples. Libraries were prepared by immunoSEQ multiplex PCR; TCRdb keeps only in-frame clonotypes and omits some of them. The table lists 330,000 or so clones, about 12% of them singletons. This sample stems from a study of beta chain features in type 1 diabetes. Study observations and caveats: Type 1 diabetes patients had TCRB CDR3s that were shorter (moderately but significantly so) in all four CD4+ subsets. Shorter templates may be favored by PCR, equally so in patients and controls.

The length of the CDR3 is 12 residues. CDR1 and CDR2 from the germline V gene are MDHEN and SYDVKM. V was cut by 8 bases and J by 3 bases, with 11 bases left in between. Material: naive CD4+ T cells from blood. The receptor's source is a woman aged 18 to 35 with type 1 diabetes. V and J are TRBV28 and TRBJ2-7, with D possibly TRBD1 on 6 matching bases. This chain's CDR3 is CASGTQVYEQYF. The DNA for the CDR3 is TGTGCCAGCGGGACACAGGTCTACGAGCAGTACTTC.